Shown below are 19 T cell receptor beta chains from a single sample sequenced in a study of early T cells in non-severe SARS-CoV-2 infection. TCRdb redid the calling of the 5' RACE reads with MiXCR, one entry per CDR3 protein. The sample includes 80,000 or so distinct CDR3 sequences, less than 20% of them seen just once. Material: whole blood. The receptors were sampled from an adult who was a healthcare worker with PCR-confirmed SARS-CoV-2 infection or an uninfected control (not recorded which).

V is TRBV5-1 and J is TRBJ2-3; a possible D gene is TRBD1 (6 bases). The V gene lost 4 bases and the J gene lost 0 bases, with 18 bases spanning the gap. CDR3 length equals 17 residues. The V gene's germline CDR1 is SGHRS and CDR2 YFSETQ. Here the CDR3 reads CASSPRFGQKSTDTQYF. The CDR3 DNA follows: TGCGCCAGCAGCCCCAGGTTCGGACAGAAGAGCACAGATACGCAGTATTTT.

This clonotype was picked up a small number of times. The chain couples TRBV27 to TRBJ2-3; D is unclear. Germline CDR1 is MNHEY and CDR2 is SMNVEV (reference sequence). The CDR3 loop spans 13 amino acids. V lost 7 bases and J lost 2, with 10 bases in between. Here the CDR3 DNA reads TGTGCCAGCACAGACTCAAACACAGATACGCAGTATTTT. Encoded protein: CASTDSNTDTQYF.

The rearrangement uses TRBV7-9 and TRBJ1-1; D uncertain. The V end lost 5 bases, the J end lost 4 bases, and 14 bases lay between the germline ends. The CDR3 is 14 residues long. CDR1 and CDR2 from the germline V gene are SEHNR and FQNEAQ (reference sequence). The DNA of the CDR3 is TGTGCCAGCAGCCCGCCGGGTCTCATCACTGAAGCTTTCTTT. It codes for CASSPPGLITEAFF.

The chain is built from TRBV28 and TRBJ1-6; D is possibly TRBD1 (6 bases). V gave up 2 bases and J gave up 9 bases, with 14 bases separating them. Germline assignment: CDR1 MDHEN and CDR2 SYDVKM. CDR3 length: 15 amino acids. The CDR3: CASSLAGAQSSPLHF. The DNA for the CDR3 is TGTGCCAGCAGTTTAGCAGGGGCCCAGAGTTCACCCCTCCACTTT. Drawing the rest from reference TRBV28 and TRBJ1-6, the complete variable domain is DVKVTQSSRYLVKRTGEKVFLECVQDMDHENMFWYRQDPGLGLRLIYFSYDVKMKEKGDIPEGYSVSREKKERFSLILESASTNQTSMYLCASSLAGAQSSPLHFGNGTRLTVT.

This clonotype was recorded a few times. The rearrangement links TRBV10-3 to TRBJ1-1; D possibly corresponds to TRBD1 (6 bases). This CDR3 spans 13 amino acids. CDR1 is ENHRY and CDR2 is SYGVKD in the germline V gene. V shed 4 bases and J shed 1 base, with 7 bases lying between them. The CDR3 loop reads CAISVQGNTEAFF. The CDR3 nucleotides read TGTGCCATCAGTGTACAGGGGAACACTGAAGCTTTCTTT.

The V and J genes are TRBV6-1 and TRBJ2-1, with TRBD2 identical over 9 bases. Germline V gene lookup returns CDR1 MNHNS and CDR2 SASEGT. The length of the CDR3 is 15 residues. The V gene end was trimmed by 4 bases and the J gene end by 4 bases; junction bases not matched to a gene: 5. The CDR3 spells CASSATSGYYNEQFF. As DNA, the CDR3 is TGTGCCAGCAGTGCCACTAGCGGGTATTACAATGAGCAGTTCTTC.

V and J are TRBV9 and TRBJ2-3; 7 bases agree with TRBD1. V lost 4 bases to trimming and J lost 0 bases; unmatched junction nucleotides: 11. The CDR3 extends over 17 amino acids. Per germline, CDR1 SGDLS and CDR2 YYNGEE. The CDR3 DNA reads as TGTGCCAGCAGCCCCAAGGATGACAGGGCTAGCACAGATACGCAGTATTTT. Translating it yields CASSPKDDRASTDTQYF.

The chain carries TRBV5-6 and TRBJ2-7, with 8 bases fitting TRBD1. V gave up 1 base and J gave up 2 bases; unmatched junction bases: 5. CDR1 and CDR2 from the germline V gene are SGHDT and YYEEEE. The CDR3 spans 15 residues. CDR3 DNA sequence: TGTGCCAGCAGCTTGATCAGGGGGCTGGCCTACGAGCAGTACTTC. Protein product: CASSLIRGLAYEQYF.

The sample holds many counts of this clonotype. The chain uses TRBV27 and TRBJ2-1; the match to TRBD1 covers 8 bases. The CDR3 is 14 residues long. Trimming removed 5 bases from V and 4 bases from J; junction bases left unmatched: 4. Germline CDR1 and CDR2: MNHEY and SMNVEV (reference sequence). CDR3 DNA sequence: TGTGCCAGCAGTCCCTGGACAGGGTACAATGAGCAGTTCTTC. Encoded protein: CASSPWTGYNEQFF.

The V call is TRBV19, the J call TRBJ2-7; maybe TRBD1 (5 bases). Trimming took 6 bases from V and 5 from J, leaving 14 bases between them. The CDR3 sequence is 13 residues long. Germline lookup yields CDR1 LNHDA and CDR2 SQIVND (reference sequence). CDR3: CASSMNRRNEQYF. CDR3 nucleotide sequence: TGTGCCAGTAGCATGAACAGGCGAAACGAGCAGTACTTC.

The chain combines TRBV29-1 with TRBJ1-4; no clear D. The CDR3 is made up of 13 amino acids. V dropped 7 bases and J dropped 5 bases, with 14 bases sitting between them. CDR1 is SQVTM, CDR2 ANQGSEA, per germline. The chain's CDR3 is CSAGEGKNEKLFF. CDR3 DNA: TGCAGCGCCGGGGAGGGCAAAAATGAAAAACTGTTTTTT.

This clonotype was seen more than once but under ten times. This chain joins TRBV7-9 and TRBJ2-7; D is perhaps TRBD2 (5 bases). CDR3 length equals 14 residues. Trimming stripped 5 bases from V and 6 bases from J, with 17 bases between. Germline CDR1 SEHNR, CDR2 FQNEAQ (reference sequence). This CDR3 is CASSAGLFIGEQYF. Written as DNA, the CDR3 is TGTGCCAGCAGCGCGGGCCTCTTTATCGGCGAGCAGTACTTC.

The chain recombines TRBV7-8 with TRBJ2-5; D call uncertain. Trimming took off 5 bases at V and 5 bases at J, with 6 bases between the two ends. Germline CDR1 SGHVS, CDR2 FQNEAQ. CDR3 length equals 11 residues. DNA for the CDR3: TGTGCCAGCAGCCCCCTGGAGACCCAGTACTTC. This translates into CASSPLETQYF.

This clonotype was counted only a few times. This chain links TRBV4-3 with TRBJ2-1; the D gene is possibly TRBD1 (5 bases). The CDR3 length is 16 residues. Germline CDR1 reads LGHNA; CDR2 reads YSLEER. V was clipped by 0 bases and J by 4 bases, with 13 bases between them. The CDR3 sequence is CASSQEGPGGYNEQFF. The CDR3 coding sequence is TGCGCCAGCAGCCAAGAGGGGCCGGGTGGGTACAATGAGCAGTTCTTC.

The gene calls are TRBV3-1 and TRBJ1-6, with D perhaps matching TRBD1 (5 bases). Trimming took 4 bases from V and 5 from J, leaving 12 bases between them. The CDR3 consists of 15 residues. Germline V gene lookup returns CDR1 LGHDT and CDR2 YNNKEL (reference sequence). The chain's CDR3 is CASSLRRGDNSPLHF. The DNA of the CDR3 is TGTGCCAGCAGCCTAAGGCGGGGGGATAATTCACCCCTCCACTTT.

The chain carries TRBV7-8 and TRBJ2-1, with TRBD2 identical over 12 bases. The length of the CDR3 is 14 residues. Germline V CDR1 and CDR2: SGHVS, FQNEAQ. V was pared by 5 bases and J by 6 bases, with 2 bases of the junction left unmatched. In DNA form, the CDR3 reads TGTGCCAGCAGCGCACTAGCGGGAGGCAATGAGCAGTTCTTC. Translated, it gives CASSALAGGNEQFF. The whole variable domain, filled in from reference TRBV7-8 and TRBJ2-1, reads GAGVSQSPRYKVAKRGQDVALRCDPISGHVSLFWYQQALGQGPEFLTYFQNEAQLDKSGLPSDRFFAERPEGSVSTLKIQRTQQEDSAVYLCASSALAGGNEQFFGPGTRLTVL.

CDR3 protein: CASSKSGVSYNEQFF. CDR3 DNA: TGTGCCAGCAGCAAGAGCGGTGTTTCCTACAATGAGCAGTTCTTC. V is TRBV9 and J is TRBJ2-1; perhaps TRBD2 as D (5 bases). Germline V gives CDR1 SGDLS, CDR2 YYNGEE. The CDR3 extends over 15 amino acids. The ends were cut back, 4 bases at V and 1 base at J, with 12 bases in the middle.

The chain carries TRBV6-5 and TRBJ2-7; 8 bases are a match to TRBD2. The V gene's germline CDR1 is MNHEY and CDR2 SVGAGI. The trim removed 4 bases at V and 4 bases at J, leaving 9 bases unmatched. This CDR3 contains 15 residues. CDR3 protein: CASSSPRSGTYEQYF. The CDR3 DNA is TGTGCCAGCAGTTCCCCCCGTAGCGGGACTTACGAGCAGTACTTC.

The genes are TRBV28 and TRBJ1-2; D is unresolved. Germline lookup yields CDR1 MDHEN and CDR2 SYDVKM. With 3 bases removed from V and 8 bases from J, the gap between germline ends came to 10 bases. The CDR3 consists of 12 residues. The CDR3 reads CASSFIRGGYTF. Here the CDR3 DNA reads TGTGCCAGCAGTTTTATACGAGGAGGCTACACCTTC.